This T cell receptor (beta chain) was obtained from a study of cytomegalovirus exposure and HLA in healthy donors. Study results and caveats: CMV serostatus stood as the only immune exposure information on hand. Reportedly, fewer N-insertions than the approximately 650-donor mean appeared in an Asian-associated ancestry cluster in a later analysis.

As concerns this clone: The antigen remains unidentified.

Primers for the PCR totalled 60 Vbeta and 13 Jbeta. Sequencing used immunoSEQ multiplex PCR; TCRdb keeps in-frame clones, though not all of them. The sample lists 150,000 to 160,000 clones; 60% to 85% were seen once. Germline CDR1 and CDR2: SGHVS and FNYEAQ. The CDR3 has 15 amino acids. The J segment lost 8 bases and the V segment lost 1 base, leaving 4 bases of the junction unmatched. The V and J genes are TRBV7-6 and TRBJ1-6, with TRBD1 matching over 8 bases. The TCR sequence derives from a woman between 35 and 50 years old in good health and CMV-seronegative. Input material: PBMCs. The CDR3 coding sequence is TGTGCCAGCAGCTTAGTATCAGGGGGCGATTCACCCCTCCACTTT. Amino acid sequence: CASSLVSGGDSPLHF.